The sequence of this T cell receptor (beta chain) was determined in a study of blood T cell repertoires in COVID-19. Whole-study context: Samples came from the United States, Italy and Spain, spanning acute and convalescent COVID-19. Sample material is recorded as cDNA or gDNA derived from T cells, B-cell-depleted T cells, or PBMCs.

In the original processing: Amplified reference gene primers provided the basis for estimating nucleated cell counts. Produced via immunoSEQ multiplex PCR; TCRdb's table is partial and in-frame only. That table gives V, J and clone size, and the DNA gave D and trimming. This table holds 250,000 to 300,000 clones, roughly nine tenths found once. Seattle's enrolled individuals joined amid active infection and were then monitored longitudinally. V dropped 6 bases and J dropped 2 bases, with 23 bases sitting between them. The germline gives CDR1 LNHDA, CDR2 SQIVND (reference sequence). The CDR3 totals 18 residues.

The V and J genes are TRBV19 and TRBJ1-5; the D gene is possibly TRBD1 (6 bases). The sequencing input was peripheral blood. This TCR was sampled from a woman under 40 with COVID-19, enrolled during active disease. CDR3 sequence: CASSDYIRRGGGNQPQHF. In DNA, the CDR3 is TGTGCCAGTAGCGACTATATCCGCAGGGGTGGGGGCAATCAGCCCCAGCATTTT.